This T cell receptor beta chain originates from a study of Tregs in tolerant kidney transplant recipients. About the research overall: Mixed chimerism was transient after nonmyeloablative marrow transplants from related graft donors.

Libraries were prepared by immunoSEQ multiplex PCR; TCRdb keeps only in-frame clonotypes and omits some of them. The data hold over 50,000 clones, with 70% to 90% observed a single time. About this clone itself: The antigen remains undetermined.

Study-level results: Expanding Tregs on activated donor B cells appeared to best identify donor-specific TCRbeta clones.

V gave up 3 bases and J gave up 4 bases; unmatched junction bases: 10. Germline V lookup: CDR1 WNHNN, CDR2 SYGVQD (reference sequence). The CDR3 length is 16 residues. The TCR originated in a human donor who received a combined kidney and bone marrow transplant. Sample: Tregs from blood, taken before the transplant. V and J are TRBV10-1 and TRBJ2-7, with 9 bases that match TRBD2. Here the CDR3 reads CASSEEFGTSWYEQYF. CDR3 DNA: TGCGCCAGCAGTGAAGAGTTCGGGACTAGCTGGTACGAGCAGTACTTC.